The rows below give T cell receptor beta chains drawn from one sample of a study of OX40 agonist ivuxolimab in advanced cancers. Libraries were prepared by immunoSEQ multiplex PCR; TCRdb keeps only in-frame clonotypes and omits some of them. The sample has 90,000 to 150,000 clones, 75% to 90% seen once. Source: CD4+ or CD8+ T cells sorted from blood, taken in a trial of the OX40 agonist ivuxolimab. These receptors all stem from an adult with an advanced solid tumor such as melanoma, head and neck, liver or kidney cancer. CDR3s include the opening cysteine and the closing phenylalanine or tryptophan. D genes are given only for firm matches. Clone size is given for some rows only: seen once, a few or many times, or a class if the clone is expanded.

D gene: TRBD1
clone size: .
V gene: TRBV13
J gene: TRBJ2-7
CDR3 length: 15
CDR3 protein: CASSSKTGHEVEQYF
CDR3 DNA: TGTGCCAGCAGCTCCAAGACAGGGCACGAGGTCGAGCAGTACTTC

D gene: .
clone size: few
V gene: TRBV10-3
J gene: TRBJ2-7
CDR3 length: 14
CDR3 protein: CAIKGTESSYEQYF
CDR3 DNA: TGTGCCATCAAAGGGACGGAAAGCTCCTACGAGCAGTACTTC

D gene: TRBD2
clone size: .
V gene: TRBV6-5
J gene: TRBJ2-7
CDR3 length: 14
CDR3 protein: CASSTGTSGYEQYF
CDR3 DNA: TGTGCCAGCAGCACAGGAACTAGCGGCTACGAGCAGTACTTC

D gene: .
clone size: .
V gene: TRBV11-2
J gene: TRBJ2-7
CDR3 length: 15
CDR3 protein: CASSLIVGAAYEQYF
CDR3 DNA: TGTGCCAGCAGCTTAATCGTAGGAGCCGCGTACGAGCAGTACTTC

D gene: TRBD1
clone size: .
V gene: TRBV6-6
J gene: TRBJ1-1
CDR3 length: 14
CDR3 protein: CASIITGGGTEAFF
CDR3 DNA: TGTGCCAGCATTATAACAGGGGGCGGCACTGAAGCTTTCTTT

D gene: TRBD2
clone size: .
V gene: TRBV5-1
J gene: TRBJ2-1
CDR3 length: 16
CDR3 protein: CASSLNGLARSNEQFF
CDR3 DNA: TGCGCCAGCAGCTTGAATGGACTAGCGAGATCTAATGAGCAGTTCTTC

D gene: .
clone size: .
V gene: TRBV20-1
J gene: TRBJ2-5
CDR3 length: 10
CDR3 protein: CSALGETQYF
CDR3 DNA: TGCAGTGCTCTGGGAGAGACCCAGTACTTC

D gene: TRBD1
clone size: few
V gene: TRBV5-6
J gene: TRBJ1-4
CDR3 length: 16
CDR3 protein: CASSWTGLSTNEKLFF
CDR3 DNA: TGTGCCAGCAGCTGGACAGGGCTTTCAACTAATGAAAAACTGTTTTTT

D gene: TRBD2
clone size: .
V gene: TRBV7-2
J gene: TRBJ2-4
CDR3 length: 14
CDR3 protein: CASSPREGVNIQYF
CDR3 DNA: TGTGCCAGCAGCCCGAGGGAGGGCGTAAACATTCAGTACTTC

D gene: .
clone size: few
V gene: TRBV19
J gene: TRBJ1-4
CDR3 length: 14
CDR3 protein: CASTPFATNEKLFF
CDR3 DNA: TGTGCCAGTACTCCTTTTGCAACTAATGAAAAACTGTTTTTT

D gene: TRBD2
clone size: .
V gene: TRBV29-1
J gene: TRBJ2-5
CDR3 length: 13
CDR3 protein: CSLRAGGQETQYF
CDR3 DNA: TGCAGCTTGCGAGCGGGGGGGCAAGAGACCCAGTACTTC

D gene: .
clone size: once
V gene: TRBV5-1
J gene: TRBJ1-2
CDR3 length: 15
CDR3 protein: CASSLDASANYGYTF
CDR3 DNA: TGCGCCAGCAGCTTGGATGCAAGCGCTAACTATGGCTACACCTTC

D gene: TRBD1
clone size: .
V gene: TRBV7-9
J gene: TRBJ1-2
CDR3 length: 16
CDR3 protein: CASSLAGDRILYGYTF
CDR3 DNA: TGTGCCAGCAGCTTAGCTGGGGACAGGATCCTATATGGCTACACCTTC

D gene: .
clone size: .
V gene: TRBV5-4
J gene: TRBJ2-5
CDR3 length: 12
CDR3 protein: CASSQGGETQYF
CDR3 DNA: TGTGCCAGCAGCCAGGGGGGAGAGACCCAGTACTTC

D gene: .
clone size: .
V gene: TRBV7-3
J gene: TRBJ1-6
CDR3 length: 14
CDR3 protein: CASSRGFDNSPLHF
CDR3 DNA: TGTGCCAGCAGCCGGGGTTTTGATAATTCACCCCTCCACTTT

D gene: .
clone size: .
V gene: TRBV2
J gene: TRBJ2-7
CDR3 length: 14
CDR3 protein: CASNGPNPSGEQYF
CDR3 DNA: TGTGCCAGCAATGGACCGAACCCCAGTGGCGAGCAGTACTTC